The 28 T cell receptor beta chains in this list originate from one sample, sequenced in a study of Ad26.COV2.S vaccination and SARS-CoV-2 variants. Here immunoSEQ multiplex PCR was the method, and the copy in TCRdb shows in-frame clones only, minus some. Of more than 150,000 clones in the sample, 70% to 90% were seen once. The specimen comprised peripheral blood, sampled after recovery from COVID-19. These receptors were obtained from a human donor who had recovered from COVID-19.

The chain joins TRBV4-2 to TRBJ1-1, with D perhaps TRBD1 (6 bases). Germline-derived CDR1 and CDR2 are LGHNA and YNFKEQ. The CDR3 has 15 amino acids. Trimming shortened V by 1 base and J by 3 bases, and 12 bases separated the two germline ends. CDR3 sequence (DNA): TGTGCCAGCAGCCAAGGGGGGGGGCCGGACACTGAAGCTTTCTTT. Encoded protein: CASSQGGGPDTEAFF.

Note on this clone: Other DNA sequences in the sample encode the same CDR3. The gene calls are TRBV7-3 and TRBJ2-5; D is perhaps TRBD2 (6 bases). The CDR3 is made up of 13 amino acids. Deletions cut 4 bases from V and 4 bases from J, with 10 bases between. Germline V gene lookup returns CDR1 SGHTA and CDR2 FQGTGA. The CDR3 bases are TGTGCCAGCAGCTCGGGGGTGGGAGAGACCCAGTACTTC. Its protein is CASSSGVGETQYF. The full variable domain, in which reference TRBV7-3 and TRBJ2-5 provide the parts outside the CDR3, is GAGVSQTPSNKVTEKGKYVELRCDPISGHTALYWYRQSLGQGPEFLIYFQGTGAADDSGLPNDRFFAVRPEGSVSTLKIQRTERGDSAVYLCASSSGVGETQYFGPGTRLLVL.

The rearrangement links TRBV7-7 to TRBJ2-5; tentative D call: TRBD1 (5 bases). The CDR3 runs 13 residues. Germline V CDR1 and CDR2: SSHAT, FNYEAQ (reference sequence). Trimming took off 2 bases at V and 5 bases at J, with 9 bases between the two ends. The CDR3 region has the DNA TGTGCCAGCAGCTTACAGGGAAGGGAGACCCAGTACTTC. Translating gives CASSLQGRETQYF.

The chain links TRBV28 to TRBJ1-2; tentative D call: TRBD1 (5 bases). The length of the CDR3 is 14 residues. The V and J ends lost 6 bases and 4 bases respectively, with 15 bases between them. Looked up from germline, CDR1 is MDHEN and CDR2 is SYDVKM. For the CDR3, the DNA is TGTGCCAGCAGCTCGGGGGGGTCCCTCTATGGCTACACCTTC. This gives the protein CASSSGGSLYGYTF.

V is TRBV6-5 and J is TRBJ2-1, with D maybe TRBD2 (7 bases). This CDR3 has 12 amino acids. V was pared by 6 bases and J by 12 bases, with 15 bases between. Germline CDR1 MNHEY, CDR2 SVGAGI. The CDR3 coding sequence is TGTGCCAGCAGACCCTGGGGGGGCGTGCAGTTCTTC. Amino acids: CASRPWGGVQFF.

This chain connects TRBV29-1 to TRBJ1-2; 9 bases agree with TRBD1. The CDR3 contains 16 residues. Germline assignment: CDR1 SQVTM and CDR2 ANQGSEA. V was clipped by 5 bases and J by 4 bases; unmatched bases: 14. This CDR3 is CSVRRTGAPSGYGYTF. CDR3 DNA: TGCAGCGTTAGAAGGACAGGGGCGCCCTCCGGCTATGGCTACACCTTC.

The V and J genes are TRBV11-2 and TRBJ2-4; maybe TRBD1 (7 bases). The CDR3 totals 14 residues. Looked up from germline, CDR1 is SGHAT and CDR2 is FQNNGV. Between the trimmed V and J ends, which lost 0 bases and 6 bases, there was a span of 9 bases. CDR3 sequence: CASSLDQGGNIQYF. Here the CDR3 DNA reads TGTGCCAGCAGCTTAGATCAGGGGGGAAACATTCAGTACTTC. Full variable domain (remainder filled in from reference TRBV11-2 and TRBJ2-4): EAGVAQSPRYKIIEKRQSVAFWCNPISGHATLYWYQQILGQGPKLLIQFQNNGVVDDSQLPKDRFSAERLKGVDSTLKIQPAKLEDSAVYLCASSLDQGGNIQYFGAGTRLSVL.

The genes are TRBV23-1 and TRBJ1-4; maybe TRBD1 (5 bases). TRBV23-1 is treated as an ORF (open reading frame) with a function not yet certain. Trimming stripped 0 bases from V and 5 bases from J, with 16 bases between. The CDR3 consists of 17 residues. CDR3 in DNA: TGCGCCAGCAGTCAATCTGGAAATCGGGACCTCAATGAAAAACTGTTTTTT. Its translation is CASSQSGNRDLNEKLFF.

The sample holds many counts of this clone. This chain joins TRBV7-3 and TRBJ2-5; D gene unclear. V lost 0 bases and J 5 bases, leaving 4 bases between the germline ends. The CDR3 contains 12 residues. Germline loops: CDR1 SGHTA, CDR2 FQGTGA. The CDR3 spells CASSLTRETQYF. CDR3 DNA: TGTGCCAGCAGCTTAACTAGGGAGACCCAGTACTTC. The variable domain in full, completed from reference TRBV7-3 and TRBJ2-5, reads GAGVSQTPSNKVTEKGKYVELRCDPISGHTALYWYRQSLGQGPEFLIYFQGTGAADDSGLPNDRFFAVRPEGSVSTLKIQRTERGDSAVYLCASSLTRETQYFGPGTRLLVL.

The chain links TRBV19 to TRBJ2-4, with a possible D match to TRBD2 (6 bases). This CDR3 has 14 amino acids. In germline, CDR1 is LNHDA, CDR2 SQIVND (reference sequence). V was clipped by 5 bases and J by 10 bases, with 18 bases between them. The chain's CDR3 is CASSFREQNAIQYF. CDR3 DNA sequence: TGTGCCAGTAGTTTCCGGGAGCAGAATGCGATTCAGTACTTC.

The J gene is TRBJ1-1, the V gene TRBV6-5; 8 positions match TRBD1. This CDR3 is built from 14 residues. CDR1 and CDR2 from the germline V gene are MNHEY and SVGAGI. V was pared by 2 bases and J by 6 bases, with 5 bases of the junction left unmatched. This chain's CDR3 is CASSYIQGAAEAFF. In nucleotides, the CDR3 is TGTGCCAGCAGTTACATCCAGGGGGCAGCTGAAGCTTTCTTT.

The chain is built from TRBV5-4 and TRBJ1-1; 12 bases fit TRBD1. With V trimmed by 4 bases and J by 5 bases, 6 bases remained unmatched. CDR1 SGHNT and CDR2 YYREEE come from the germline V gene (reference sequence). This CDR3 is built from 15 residues. CDR3 residues: CASSKGQGALTEAFF. The DNA for the CDR3 is TGTGCCAGCAGCAAGGGACAGGGGGCTTTAACTGAAGCTTTCTTT.

The chain combines TRBV6-5 with TRBJ2-1; D assignment may be TRBD1 or TRBD2 (5 bases each). Per the germline V gene, CDR1 is MNHEY and CDR2 is SVGAGI. This CDR3 spans 12 amino acids. Between the trimmed V and J ends, which lost 6 bases and 9 bases, there was a span of 12 bases. CDR3 bases: TGTGCCAGCAGACCTCTTGGGGGTGAGCAGTTCTTC. This encodes CASRPLGGEQFF.

This rearrangement joins TRBV7-8 to TRBJ2-5; D is possibly TRBD1 (6 bases). The germline V gene encodes CDR1 SGHVS and CDR2 FQNEAQ. V was trimmed by 10 bases and J by 2 bases, leaving 14 bases between them. This CDR3 contains 13 residues. CDR3 sequence reads: CANYPGQQETQYF. CDR3 sequence (DNA): TGTGCCAACTATCCGGGACAACAAGAGACCCAGTACTTC.

This clone was found once. This chain uses TRBV6-5 with TRBJ1-1; no firm D call. Trimming cost V 8 bases and J 2 bases, with 15 bases left between them. The CDR3 runs to 14 residues. The germline V gene has CDR1 MNHEY and CDR2 SVGAGI. The CDR3 nucleotides are TGTGCCAGCCGCTTGGGGAGGATAAACACTGAAGCTTTCTTT. Amino acids: CASRLGRINTEAFF.

This clone was picked up one time. The chain joins TRBV28 to TRBJ2-6; D tentatively reads TRBD1 or TRBD2 (5 bases each). This CDR3 has 18 residues. Trimming took off 6 bases at V and 1 base at J, with 19 bases between the two ends. From germline, CDR1 is MDHEN and CDR2 SYDVKM. This CDR3 is CASSPLVGALSGANVLTF. The DNA of the CDR3 is TGTGCCAGCAGCCCCCTCGTCGGGGCCTTATCTGGGGCCAACGTCCTGACTTTC.

This clone was found once. The gene calls are TRBV12-3 or TRBV12-4 and TRBJ2-3; the D is unclear. V gave up 3 bases and J gave up 1 base, with 2 bases separating them. The CDR3 has 12 amino acids. The CDR3 nucleotides are TGTGCCAGCAGTTTGGGCACAGATACGCAGTATTTT. Encoded protein: CASSLGTDTQYF.

The CDR3 reads CASSSTTVSYEQYF. In DNA form, the CDR3 reads TGTGCCAGCAGTTCAACGACGGTTTCCTACGAGCAGTACTTC. The chain uses TRBV28 and TRBJ2-7; D unresolved. The CDR3 length is 14 residues. Germline loops: CDR1 MDHEN, CDR2 SYDVKM. Trimming took 4 bases from V and 1 from J, leaving 11 bases between them.

The chain is built from TRBV5-4 and TRBJ2-3; 10 bases line up with TRBD2. V shed 2 bases and J 2 bases; nucleotides not matched to a gene: 5. CDR3 length equals 16 residues. Looked up from germline, CDR1 is SGHNT and CDR2 is YYREEE (reference sequence). DNA for the CDR3: TGTGCCAGCAGCTTTTTCGGACTAGCGGCCACAGATACGCAGTATTTT. Amino acid sequence: CASSFFGLAATDTQYF.

The gene calls are TRBV7-3 and TRBJ2-3; 10 nucleotides line up with TRBD1. The CDR3 runs to 15 residues. The germline CDR1 and CDR2 sequences are SGHTA and FQGTGA. V dropped 6 bases and J dropped 5; count of bases not matched to a gene: 8. The CDR3 DNA reads TGTGCCAGCAGTTTGACAGGGGGCTGGGTAGATACGCAGTATTTT. Its protein product is CASSLTGGWVDTQYF. Drawing the rest from reference TRBV7-3 and TRBJ2-3, the complete variable domain is GAGVSQTPSNKVTEKGKYVELRCDPISGHTALYWYRQSLGQGPEFLIYFQGTGAADDSGLPNDRFFAVRPEGSVSTLKIQRTERGDSAVYLCASSLTGGWVDTQYFGPGTRLTVL.

This rearrangement joins TRBV19 to TRBJ2-7, with D hard to call. The length of the CDR3 is 13 residues. From germline, CDR1 is LNHDA and CDR2 SQIVND (reference sequence). Trimming removed 1 base from V and 3 bases from J, with 7 bases in between. The CDR3: CASSIGPNYEQYF. Here the CDR3 DNA reads TGTGCCAGTAGTATAGGGCCAAACTACGAGCAGTACTTC.

The chain carries TRBV10-3 and TRBJ1-2, with 7 bases lining up with TRBD1. Germline-derived CDR1 and CDR2 are ENHRY and SYGVKD. The CDR3 loop spans 19 amino acids. J gave up 5 bases and V 1 base, and 19 bases lay outside the gene matches. The CDR3 coding sequence is TGTGCCATCAGTGAGTTCCGGGTGACAGGGAGGAGAACCGATTATGGCTACACCTTC. It yields the protein CAISEFRVTGRRTDYGYTF.

The CDR3 region is CASGLATSPETQYF. CDR3 bases: TGTGCTAGTGGTTTGGCGACTAGCCCGGAGACCCAGTACTTC. The chain carries TRBV12-5 and TRBJ2-5; 7 nucleotides agree with TRBD2. Germline lookup yields CDR1 LGHNT and CDR2 FRNRAP. There are 14 residues in the CDR3. The trim removed 1 base at V and 5 bases at J, leaving 4 bases unmatched. Full variable domain (rest looked up from reference TRBV12-5 and TRBJ2-5): DARVTQTPRHKVTEMGQEVTMRCQPILGHNTVFWYRQTMMQGLELLAYFRNRAPLDDSGMPKDRFSAEMPDATLATLKIQPSEPRDSAVYFCASGLATSPETQYFGPGTRLLVL.

This clone was counted a single time. CDR3 protein: CASSPQPGQGPHEQYF. The CDR3 DNA reads TGTGCCAGCAGTCCTCAACCGGGACAGGGTCCCCACGAGCAGTACTTC. This chain connects TRBV14 to TRBJ2-7, with 9 bases fitting TRBD1. V shed 6 bases and J 5 bases; nucleotides not matched to a gene: 14. This CDR3 contains 16 residues. Germline assignment: CDR1 SGHDN and CDR2 FVKESK.

This clone was picked up a small number of times. The rearrangement links TRBV2 to TRBJ2-1, with D maybe TRBD2 (6 bases). V lost 5 bases, J lost 4 bases, and 21 bases lay in between. The CDR3 contains 17 residues. CDR1 is SNHLY and CDR2 is FYNNEI in the germline V gene. DNA of the CDR3: TGTGCCAGCAGTCCTCTCTCGGGGCGGGATTTATACAATGAGCAGTTCTTC. Its protein product is CASSPLSGRDLYNEQFF. Supplemented by reference TRBV2 and TRBJ2-1, the full variable domain reads EPEVTQTPSHQVTQMGQEVILRCVPISNHLYFYWYRQILGQKVEFLVSFYNNEISEKSEIFDDQFSVERPDGSNFTLKIRSTKLEDSAMYFCASSPLSGRDLYNEQFFGPGTRLTVL.

This clone was seen a handful of times. The chain is built from TRBV2 and TRBJ2-3; the match to TRBD2 covers 11 bases. This CDR3 region has 17 residues. Germline-derived CDR1 and CDR2 are SNHLY and FYNNEI. With V trimmed by 2 bases and J by 0 bases, 4 bases remained unmatched. The CDR3 DNA follows: TGTGCCAGCAGTGAACTAGCGGGAGGAACTAGCACAGATACGCAGTATTTT. Its translation: CASSELAGGTSTDTQYF.

This chain connects TRBV7-2 to TRBJ2-7, with 9 bases that match TRBD2. V trimming: 1 base; J trimming: 1 base; junction bases outside the gene matches: 5. The CDR3 runs 16 residues. CDR1 is SGHTA, CDR2 FQGNSA, per germline. Written as DNA, the CDR3 is TGTGCCAGCAGCTTAGGACTAGCGGAATTTTCCTACGAGCAGTACTTC. Its protein product is CASSLGLAEFSYEQYF.

This clone was observed a single time. A read error may produce the germline difference seen at one junction end. In the same sample, other DNA sequences code for this CDR3. This chain joins TRBV7-7 and TRBJ1-3, with 9 bases fitting TRBD1. CDR3 length equals 13 residues. Germline V lookup: CDR1 SSHAT, CDR2 FNYEAQ (reference sequence). Written as DNA, the CDR3 is TGCGCTCTCGACAGGGGGAATGGAAACACCATATATTTT. This codes for CALDRGNGNTIYF.